What follows are 17 T cell receptor beta chains derived from one specimen sequenced in a study of blood T cell repertoires in COVID-19 (dated by TCRdb to the early 2020s). Library prep was done by the immunoSEQ multiplex PCR assay. What TCRdb holds here is the immuneACCESS table cut down to in-frame rearrangements. Part of the clones is not present; checked against another copy, under half of the missing clones reflect an unresolved V gene, and the others are unexplained. The table for this sample lists about 88,000 clones; roughly 87% of them were counted only once. 5% to 7% of the sample is held by the ten biggest clonotypes. Sequenced input: peripheral blood. These TCRs come from a man aged 18 to 35 with COVID-19, enrolled during active disease.

This clone is a singleton in its sample. This chain joins TRBV12-3 or TRBV12-4 and TRBJ1-5, with D uncertain. This CDR3 region has 12 residues. V was trimmed by 7 bases and J by 7 bases, leaving 11 bases between them. The CDR3 nucleotides read TGTGCCAGCACCCAGGCCAACCAGCCCCAGCATTTT. It translates to CASTQANQPQHF.

This chain joins TRBV2 and TRBJ1-4; 7 nucleotides match TRBD1. Germline CDR1 SNHLY, CDR2 FYNNEI. The length of the CDR3 is 15 residues. Trimming at V came to 1 base and at J to 2 bases, leaving 1 base not matched to a gene. CDR3 loop: CASSEEGATNEKLFF. The CDR3 region has the DNA TGTGCCAGCAGTGAAGAGGGGGCTACTAATGAAAAACTGTTTTTT.

The chain has TRBV11-2 and TRBJ2-5, with D tentatively TRBD2 (6 bases). This CDR3 is built from 16 residues. Deletions cut 4 bases from V and 2 bases from J, with 17 bases between. Germline CDR1 reads SGHAT; CDR2 reads FQNNGV. CDR3 sequence: CASSSPEGTLQETQYF. The CDR3 nucleotides read TGTGCCAGCAGCTCCCCGGAGGGGACTTTACAAGAGACCCAGTACTTC.

This chain connects TRBV28 to TRBJ1-2; 8 positions agree with TRBD1. The CDR3 sequence is 14 residues long. Germline V gives CDR1 MDHEN, CDR2 SYDVKM. Trimming took 2 bases from V and 8 from J; bases not matched to a gene: 7. The CDR3 DNA is TGTGCCAGCAGTTTAACGCGGACAGGGAACGGCTACACCTTC. Translating it yields CASSLTRTGNGYTF.

Notes on this clone: Germline and junction disagree at one end, which may indicate a read error. The rearrangement links TRBV19 to TRBJ1-4; 7 nucleotides line up with TRBD1. The CDR3 runs 15 residues. CDR1 and CDR2 from the germline V gene are LNHDA and SQIVND (reference sequence). The CDR3 nucleotides are TGTGCCACCTCGACAGGGTACGTGCCTAATGAAAAACTGCTTTTT. Residues: CATSTGYVPNEKLLF. The complete variable domain, with remaining parts taken from reference TRBV19 and TRBJ1-4, reads DGGITQSPKYLFRKEGQNVTLSCEQNLNHDAMYWYRQDPGQGLRLIYYSQIVNDFQKGDIAEGYSVSREKKESFPLTVTSAQKNPTAFYLCATSTGYVPNEKLLFGSGTQLSVL.

J is TRBJ2-5 and V is TRBV24-1; D is possibly TRBD1 (6 bases). The CDR3 loop spans 14 amino acids. Germline assignment: CDR1 KGHDR and CDR2 SFDVKD. Trimming removed 5 bases from V and 2 bases from J, with 11 bases in between. In nucleotides, the CDR3 is TGTGCCACCAGTGGGCCGACAGGTCAAGAGACCCAGTACTTC. It is translated as CATSGPTGQETQYF.

V usage is TRBV3-1 (or the pseudogene TRBV3-2) and J usage is TRBJ2-5; no reliable D call. V shed 1 base and J shed 4 bases, with 4 bases lying between them. This CDR3 region has 12 residues. Germline assignment: CDR1 LGHDT and CDR2 YNNKEL (reference sequence). This CDR3 is CASSQAGETQYF. The CDR3 nucleotides are TGTGCCAGCAGCCAAGCAGGAGAGACCCAGTACTTC.

This clone is a singleton in its sample. This chain links TRBV7-9 with TRBJ1-4; a weak D match, TRBD1 (5 bases). Trimming took 4 bases from V and 2 from J, leaving 14 bases between them. Germline-derived CDR1 and CDR2 are SEHNR and FQNEAQ (reference sequence). This CDR3 region has 16 residues. CDR3 region: CASSSRGAVTNEKLFF. Here the CDR3 DNA reads TGTGCCAGCAGCTCACGCGGGGCGGTCACTAATGAAAAACTGTTTTTT.

This clone was counted a single time. This chain uses TRBV30 with TRBJ1-5; maybe TRBD1 (5 bases). The CDR3 loop spans 15 amino acids. Germline-derived CDR1 and CDR2 are GTSNPN and SVGIG (reference sequence). V was pared by 0 bases and J by 2 bases, with 11 bases between. CDR3 sequence reads: CAWSVGSTGNQPQHF. The DNA of the CDR3 is TGTGCCTGGAGTGTCGGATCGACAGGCAATCAGCCCCAGCATTTT.

CDR3 bases: TGTGCCAGCAGCCAACCGGGACAGGACTATGGCTACACCTTC. Residues: CASSQPGQDYGYTF. The V gene is TRBV14, the J gene TRBJ1-2; 8 positions agree with TRBD1. V shed 2 bases and J 3 bases; nucleotides not matched to a gene: 2. Germline CDR1 reads SGHDN; CDR2 reads FVKESK. The CDR3 spans 14 residues. Combining the CDR3 with reference TRBV14 and TRBJ1-2 gives the whole variable domain EAGVTQFPSHSVIEKGQTVTLRCDPISGHDNLYWYRRVMGKEIKFLLHFVKESKQDESGMPNNRFLAERTGGTYSTLKVQPAELEDSGVYFCASSQPGQDYGYTFGSGTRLTVV.

The chain joins TRBV11-2 to TRBJ1-2; the D is unclear. The length of the CDR3 is 13 residues. V lost 5 bases to trimming and J lost 0 bases, with 7 bases between them. Germline lookup yields CDR1 SGHAT and CDR2 FQNNGV. The CDR3 DNA is TGTGCCAGCAGCGGAGCGTCTAACTATGGCTACACCTTC. This codes for CASSGASNYGYTF. The full variable domain, rest sourced from reference TRBV11-2 and TRBJ1-2, is EAGVAQSPRYKIIEKRQSVAFWCNPISGHATLYWYQQILGQGPKLLIQFQNNGVVDDSQLPKDRFSAERLKGVDSTLKIQPAKLEDSAVYLCASSGASNYGYTFGSGTRLTVV.

The sample holds one count of this clone. The chain recombines TRBV25-1 with TRBJ2-1, with D uncertain. This CDR3 has 11 residues. From germline, CDR1 is MGHDK and CDR2 SYGVNS. V lost 7 bases, J lost 3 bases, and 4 bases lay in between. In DNA, the CDR3 is TGTGCCAGCACCCTCTACAATGAGCAGTTCTTC. Amino acid sequence: CASTLYNEQFF.

The V gene is TRBV20-1, the J gene TRBJ2-7, with no clear D. V gave up 6 bases and J gave up 2 bases, with 8 bases separating them. Germline V gene sequence: CDR1 DFQATT, CDR2 SNEGSKA (reference sequence). The CDR3 has 11 residues. The CDR3 spells CSAEATYEQYF. Here the CDR3 DNA reads TGCAGTGCAGAAGCGACCTACGAGCAGTACTTC.

The V and J genes are TRBV7-9 and TRBJ2-6; 9 positions agree with TRBD1. The CDR3 contains 19 residues. The trim removed 6 bases at V and 2 bases at J, leaving 14 bases unmatched. Germline loops: CDR1 SEHNR, CDR2 FQNEAQ (reference sequence). This CDR3 reads CASRQFPGQGYTGANVLTF. DNA of the CDR3: TGTGCCAGCAGGCAATTCCCGGGACAGGGTTACACTGGGGCCAACGTCCTGACTTTC.

In DNA form, the CDR3 reads TGTGCCAGCAGCCCCCCGGGAGCGTCGTACGAGCAGTACTTC. Protein product: CASSPPGASYEQYF. The genes are TRBV3-1 (or the pseudogene TRBV3-2) and TRBJ2-7; TRBD2 is a possible D gene (6 bases). The germline V gene has CDR1 LGHDT and CDR2 YNNKEL (reference sequence). The CDR3 spans 14 residues. Trimming left V 4 bases short and J 4 bases short, with 14 bases between.

This chain joins TRBV5-1 and TRBJ2-7, with 9 bases that match TRBD1. This CDR3 has 15 residues. The V gene's germline CDR1 is SGHRS and CDR2 YFSETQ. Losses at the gene ends were 0 bases for V and 0 bases for J; bases not matched to a gene: 1. As DNA, the CDR3 is TGCGCCAGCAGCTTGGGGGACAGGGACTCCTACGAGCAGTACTTC. Translating gives CASSLGDRDSYEQYF.

This rearrangement joins TRBV5-1 to TRBJ1-2, with D maybe TRBD1 (5 bases). Trimming removed 7 bases from V and 1 base from J, with 11 bases in between. Germline loops: CDR1 SGHRS, CDR2 YFSETQ. The CDR3 has 13 residues. Here the CDR3 reads CASSAQGNYGYTF. The CDR3 nucleotides read TGCGCCAGCTCCGCCCAGGGTAACTATGGCTACACCTTC.